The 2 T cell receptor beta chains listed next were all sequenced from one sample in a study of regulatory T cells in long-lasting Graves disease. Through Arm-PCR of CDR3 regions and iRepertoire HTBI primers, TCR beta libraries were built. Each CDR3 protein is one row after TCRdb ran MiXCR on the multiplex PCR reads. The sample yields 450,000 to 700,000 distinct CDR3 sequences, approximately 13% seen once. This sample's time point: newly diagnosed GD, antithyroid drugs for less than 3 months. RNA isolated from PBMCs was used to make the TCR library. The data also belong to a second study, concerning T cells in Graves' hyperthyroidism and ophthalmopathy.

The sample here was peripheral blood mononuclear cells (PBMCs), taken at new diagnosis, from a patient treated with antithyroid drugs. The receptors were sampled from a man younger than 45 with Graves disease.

The CDR3 reads CASGPTGWETQYF. For the CDR3, the DNA is TGTGCCAGCGGCCCGACAGGTTGGGAGACCCAGTACTTC. The rearrangement links TRBV12-3 or TRBV12-4 to TRBJ2-5; the D gene is possibly TRBD1 (6 bases). The CDR3 loop spans 13 amino acids. V lost 8 bases and J lost 5, with 15 bases in between.

The CDR3 here is CASRKIPGEKGNTEAFF. CDR3 in DNA: TGTGCCAGCAGAAAGATCCCGGGAGAAAAAGGGAACACTGAAGCTTTCTTT. The rearrangement uses TRBV3-1 and TRBJ1-1; no definite D call. CDR1 and CDR2 (germline): LGHDT, YNNKEL (reference sequence). The CDR3 covers 17 residues. With 6 bases removed from V and 1 base from J, the gap between germline ends came to 21 bases.